The 13 T cell receptor beta chains listed next were all sequenced from one sample in a study of neurological immune-mediated disorders. Each CDR3 protein gets one entry after TCRdb re-called the 5' RACE reads with MiXCR. The sample includes around 69,000 distinct CDR3 sequences, 10% to 13% of them seen just once. Noted time point: longitudinal time-point 1 (baseline). Material for sequencing was PBMCs. These receptors were taken from a man under 40 in good health.

Ten or more counts support this clonotype. The chain recombines TRBV24-1 with TRBJ2-1; unclear D gene. V was trimmed by 4 bases and J by 0 bases, leaving 6 bases between them. Germline CDR1 is KGHDR and CDR2 is SFDVKD. The CDR3 is 14 amino acids. CDR3 protein: CATSDPGSYNEQFF. The CDR3 region has the DNA TGTGCCACCAGTGACCCGGGCTCCTACAATGAGCAGTTCTTC.

This clonotype was counted only a few times. V usage is TRBV3-1 and J usage is TRBJ2-5; the match to TRBD2 covers 7 bases. Germline V gene data show CDR1 as LGHDT and CDR2 as YNNKEL (reference sequence). This CDR3 is built from 17 residues. V lost 0 bases to trimming and J lost 0 bases; unmatched junction nucleotides: 7. CDR3: CASSQETEGRDQETQYF. DNA for the CDR3: TGTGCCAGCAGCCAAGAAACGGAAGGGAGGGACCAAGAGACCCAGTACTTC.

The chain recombines TRBV20-1 with TRBJ1-4; possible D gene TRBD1, 5 bases. The CDR3 loop spans 14 amino acids. V gave up 0 bases and J gave up 5 bases, with 10 bases separating them. Germline V gene sequence: CDR1 DFQATT, CDR2 SNEGSKA (reference sequence). DNA of the CDR3: TGCAGTGCTAGAGATGAGACAGTAAATGAAAAACTGTTTTTT. Protein sequence: CSARDETVNEKLFF.

This clonotype was counted at least ten times. This chain links TRBV19 with TRBJ1-1; 8 positions agree with TRBD1. Germline CDR1 and CDR2: LNHDA and SQIVND (reference sequence). The CDR3 is 13 residues long. With 9 bases clipped from V and 2 bases from J, the junction kept 5 bases outside the gene matches. In DNA, the CDR3 is TGTGCCAGCAAGGACAGGGATAACACTGAAGCTTTCTTT. It yields the protein CASKDRDNTEAFF.

For this clonotype: It may be a read error: a sequence one base away is much more abundant. The chain employs TRBV5-1 and TRBJ2-7; TRBD2 matches 9 bases. Germline values: CDR1 SGHRS, CDR2 YFSETQ. This CDR3 has 16 amino acids. The J segment lost 4 bases and the V segment lost 4 bases, leaving 12 bases of the junction unmatched. The CDR3 DNA sequence: TGCGCCAGCAGCGGCGGGGGGAGACTAGCGGAGTACGAGCAGTACTTC. Encoded protein: CASSGGGRLAEYEQYF.

This clonotype showed up many times. V and J are TRBV27 and TRBJ2-1; a weak D match, TRBD2 (7 bases). This CDR3 has 14 residues. Looked up from germline, CDR1 is MNHEY and CDR2 is SMNVEV (reference sequence). The germline V and J ends were trimmed by 3 bases and 6 bases, with 12 bases remaining between them. The CDR3, as DNA: TGTGCCAGCAGTTTGGGGGGGCATCTCAATGAGCAGTTCTTC. Translated: CASSLGGHLNEQFF.

This clonotype was found a few times. The genes are TRBV6-6 and TRBJ2-5; D is perhaps TRBD1 (6 bases). V lost 7 bases and J lost 1, with 10 bases in between. The V gene's germline CDR1 is MNHNY and CDR2 SVGAGI (reference sequence). The CDR3 extends over 13 amino acids. The CDR3 spells CASKTGPQETQYF. Written as DNA, the CDR3 is TGTGCCAGCAAAACAGGGCCCCAAGAGACCCAGTACTTC.

This clonotype was picked up many times. The chain uses TRBV20-1 and TRBJ1-6; weak D call: TRBD1 (5 bases). The CDR3 length is 17 residues. Trimming left V 0 bases short and J 0 bases short, with 12 bases between. Looked up from germline, CDR1 is DFQATT and CDR2 is SNEGSKA (reference sequence). CDR3 nucleotides: TGCAGTGCTAGAGATTCGGGGCTCAGCTCCTATAATTCACCCCTCCACTTT. Amino acids: CSARDSGLSSYNSPLHF.

This clonotype has ten or more counts. V usage is TRBV29-1 and J usage is TRBJ2-7, with D unclear. The V gene's germline CDR1 is SQVTM and CDR2 ANQGSEA. The CDR3 length is 14 residues. V was clipped by 2 bases and J by 6 bases, with 17 bases between them. CDR3 loop: CSVESDRAPPEQYF. CDR3 in DNA: TGCAGCGTTGAAAGTGACCGGGCCCCCCCCGAGCAGTACTTC.

Ten or more counts support this clonotype. The chain joins TRBV29-1 to TRBJ2-2, with D possibly being TRBD1 or TRBD2 (5 bases each). Germline V CDR1 and CDR2: SQVTM, ANQGSEA. The length of the CDR3 is 15 residues. Trimming shortened V by 7 bases and J by 4 bases, and 19 bases separated the two germline ends. The CDR3 coding sequence is TGCAGCGGGTCCTGGGGGACGGGACGCACCGGGGAGCTGTTTTTT. Protein product: CSGSWGTGRTGELFF.

This clonotype was seen a handful of times. The chain employs TRBV20-1 and TRBJ2-7; 10 positions match TRBD2. The CDR3 consists of 13 residues. V was pared by 5 bases and J by 4 bases, with 5 bases of the junction left unmatched. The germline V gene encodes CDR1 DFQATT and CDR2 SNEGSKA (reference sequence). CDR3 DNA sequence: TGCAGTGCTGGACTAGCGGACGTTTACGAGCAGTACTTC. Protein sequence: CSAGLADVYEQYF.

This clonotype came up many times. The chain uses TRBV28 and TRBJ2-3, with TRBD2 matching over 13 bases. This CDR3 is 17 amino acids long. J gave up 2 bases and V 4 bases, and 6 bases lay outside the gene matches. Germline V gene data show CDR1 as MDHEN and CDR2 as SYDVKM. The CDR3 DNA reads TGTGCCAGCAGTTCCTGGACTAGCGGGAGTGCCACAGATACGCAGTATTTT. It encodes CASSSWTSGSATDTQYF.

This clonotype has ten or more counts. The rearrangement links TRBV20-1 to TRBJ2-1, with no clear D. V lost 1 base, J lost 8 bases, and 15 bases lay in between. The CDR3 runs to 14 residues. In germline, CDR1 is DFQATT, CDR2 SNEGSKA (reference sequence). The DNA for the CDR3 is TGCAGTGCTAGAGGTAGCCTGGCTGTGGATGAGCAGTTCTTC. Amino acid sequence: CSARGSLAVDEQFF.